The 30 T cell receptor beta chains below all came from one sample that was sequenced in a study of graft-versus-host responses after intestinal transplantation. TCRdb's table, derived via immunoSEQ multiplex PCR, lists solely in-frame clones and lacks some. Of 85,000 to 90,000 clones listed, 80% to 95% are singletons. No antigen is known for these receptors. The material was unstimulated CD4+ T cells sorted from spleen or lymph node cells, obtained before intestinal transplant. These receptors all stem from a human donor who received an intestinal transplant.

V and J are TRBV11-3 and TRBJ2-2, with 8 bases fitting TRBD1. CDR1 and CDR2 from the germline V gene are SGHNT and YENEEA. The CDR3 sequence is 14 residues long. The J segment lost 9 bases and the V segment lost 3 bases, leaving 6 bases of the junction unmatched. CDR3 sequence (DNA): TGTGCCAGCAGCTTTGGACAGGGAACCTGGGAGCTGTTTTTT. Residues: CASSFGQGTWELFF.

About this clone: At the DNA level, this CDR3 is encoded by other sequences in the same sample as well. The J gene is TRBJ1-1, the V gene TRBV6-4, with D unresolved. CDR1 MRHNA and CDR2 SNTAGT come from the germline V gene. V was trimmed by 5 bases and J by 0 bases, leaving 7 bases between them. CDR3 length: 13 amino acids. CDR3 nucleotide sequence: TGTGCCAGCAGTAGTGGGATGAACACTGAAGCTTTCTTT. Translating gives CASSSGMNTEAFF.

The chain recombines TRBV7-2 with TRBJ2-1; the match to TRBD2 covers 14 bases. V dropped 0 bases and J dropped 15; count of bases not matched to a gene: 7. Germline V gene sequence: CDR1 SGHTA, CDR2 FQGNSA. The CDR3 covers 15 residues. The CDR3 DNA reads TGTGCCAGCAGCTTAGCGGGACTAGCGGGAGTCATTTGGTTCTTC. The encoded protein is CASSLAGLAGVIWFF.

This chain connects TRBV28 to TRBJ1-5; possibly TRBD1 for D (5 bases). The CDR3 runs 15 residues. V was shortened by 8 bases and J by 0 bases, with 14 bases between the two germline ends. The germline V gene encodes CDR1 MDHEN and CDR2 SYDVKM. The CDR3 sequence: CASDDPGTSNQPQHF. CDR3 DNA: TGTGCCAGCGACGACCCGGGGACTAGCAATCAGCCCCAGCATTTT. Looking up the rest from reference TRBV28 and TRBJ1-5 gives the full variable domain: DVKVTQSSRYLVKRTGEKVFLECVQDMDHENMFWYRQDPGLGLRLIYFSYDVKMKEKGDIPEGYSVSREKKERFSLILESASTNQTSMYLCASDDPGTSNQPQHFGDGTRLSIL.

The chain couples TRBV6-1 to TRBJ1-4; D is perhaps TRBD1 (6 bases). Trimming cost V 7 bases and J 6 bases, with 15 bases left between them. The CDR3 covers 14 residues. Looked up from germline, CDR1 is MNHNS and CDR2 is SASEGT. CDR3 DNA sequence: TGTGCCAGCAATAAACAGGGTACGGATGAAAAACTGTTTTTT. Amino acid sequence: CASNKQGTDEKLFF.

V usage is TRBV29-1 and J usage is TRBJ2-3; TRBD1 aligns across 9 bases. The length of the CDR3 is 14 residues. Germline-derived CDR1 and CDR2 are SQVTM and ANQGSEA. V shed 4 bases and J 1 base; nucleotides not matched to a gene: 3. The DNA of the CDR3 is TGCAGCGTTGGGTGGACAGGGGGCACAGATACGCAGTATTTT. Protein product: CSVGWTGGTDTQYF.

This chain connects TRBV5-8 to TRBJ2-7; 7 nucleotides align to TRBD1. Germline V gives CDR1 SGHTS, CDR2 YDEGEE. The V gene end was trimmed by 0 bases and the J gene end by 6 bases; junction bases not matched to a gene: 15. CDR3 size: 17 residues. The CDR3 DNA reads as TGTGCCAGCAGCTTGGGAAACAGGGGAATCCCCCCCGTCGAGCAGTACTTC. Translation gives CASSLGNRGIPPVEQYF.

The chain couples TRBV30 to TRBJ2-7; no clear D. The CDR3 is 11 residues long. The germline V and J ends were trimmed by 7 bases and 3 bases, with 10 bases remaining between them. Looked up from germline, CDR1 is GTSNPN and CDR2 is SVGIG (reference sequence). The CDR3 bases are TGTGCCTCGGCGGCGGACTACGAGCAGTACTTC. Amino acids: CASAADYEQYF.

This chain joins TRBV5-1 and TRBJ2-2; D is perhaps TRBD1 (6 bases). V shed 4 bases and J shed 5 bases, with 15 bases lying between them. CDR3 length: 15 residues. Germline V lookup: CDR1 SGHRS, CDR2 YFSETQ. The CDR3 DNA is TGCGCCAGCAGCCCCACCTACAGGGAAACCGGGGAGCTGTTTTTT. It codes for CASSPTYRETGELFF.

This clone was counted once. This chain connects TRBV14 to TRBJ2-5; 9 nucleotides agree with TRBD2. This CDR3 region has 15 residues. Germline V gene data show CDR1 as SGHDN and CDR2 as FVKESK. The trim removed 1 base at V and 11 bases at J, leaving 11 bases unmatched. The CDR3 nucleotides are TGTGCCAGCAGCCAAGGAAGTAGCGGGAGATTGGGGCAGTACTTC. Protein: CASSQGSSGRLGQYF.

As regards this clone: The sample contains more than one DNA sequence encoding this CDR3. J is TRBJ1-1 and V is TRBV6-4; D may be TRBD1 (6 bases). This CDR3 spans 14 amino acids. Germline V gene data show CDR1 as MRHNA and CDR2 as SNTAGT. V lost 3 bases, J lost 5 bases, and 13 bases lay in between. In DNA, the CDR3 is TGTGCCAGCAGTGAATGGGCAGGGGTAACTGAAGCTTTCTTT. As protein: CASSEWAGVTEAFF.

This chain uses TRBV5-8 with TRBJ2-3, with 15 bases lining up with TRBD2. The CDR3 runs 16 residues. The V segment lost 5 bases and the J segment 4 bases; nucleotides outside the gene matches: 5. The V gene's germline CDR1 is SGHTS and CDR2 YDEGEE. The CDR3 nucleotides read TGTGCCAGCAGTTACGGACTAGCGGGAGGGCCAGATACGCAGTATTTT. Protein: CASSYGLAGGPDTQYF.

The rearrangement links TRBV14 to TRBJ2-7; 14 nucleotides match TRBD2. This CDR3 comprises 16 residues. After removal of 1 base from V and 2 bases from J, the junction contained 1 base not matched to a gene. Germline V gene sequence: CDR1 SGHDN, CDR2 FVKESK. CDR3 sequence reads: CASSQGTSGGTYEQYF. In DNA, the CDR3 is TGTGCCAGCAGCCAAGGGACTAGCGGGGGGACCTACGAGCAGTACTTC.

The chain employs TRBV10-2 and TRBJ1-5, with D possibly TRBD1 on 5 matching bases. CDR3 length: 14 amino acids. V lost 4 bases and J lost 3, with 10 bases in between. The germline CDR1 and CDR2 sequences are WSHSY and SAAADI. CDR3 nucleotides: TGCGCCAGCAGTGTCCGGGGGTACAATCAGCCCCAGCATTTT. Protein: CASSVRGYNQPQHF.

The J gene is TRBJ2-7, the V gene TRBV5-4; 9 bases fit TRBD2. This CDR3 is built from 16 residues. V gave up 2 bases and J gave up 1 base; unmatched junction bases: 7. Germline V gene sequence: CDR1 SGHNT, CDR2 YYREEE (reference sequence). CDR3 coding DNA: TGTGCCAGCAGCTTTGAGGTGGGACTAGCTTCCTACGAGCAGTACTTC. Translation: CASSFEVGLASYEQYF.

This clone was counted once. The chain's CDR3 is CASSQESGRTYEQYF. CDR3 bases: TGCGCCAGCAGCCAAGAATCCGGGAGGACCTACGAGCAGTACTTC. The chain employs TRBV4-1 and TRBJ2-7; 7 bases align to TRBD2. Germline CDR1 reads MGHRA; CDR2 reads YSYEKL. The length of the CDR3 is 15 residues. J lost 2 bases, V lost 0 bases, and 4 bases had no gene match.

The table lists this clone with a count of one. This chain joins TRBV6-1 and TRBJ2-7; D gene ambiguous. CDR3 size: 13 residues. The V end lost 2 bases, the J end lost 9 bases, and 14 bases lay between the germline ends. Germline assignment: CDR1 MNHNS and CDR2 SASEGT. The DNA of the CDR3 is TGTGCCAGCAGTGAAAGTCTTCAAAATGGGCAGTACTTC. It codes for CASSESLQNGQYF.

This clone showed up just once. This chain joins TRBV6-8 and TRBJ2-7, with 8 positions matching TRBD1. The CDR3 totals 13 residues. Trimming cost V 7 bases and J 3 bases; bases outside gene matches: 5. Germline lookup yields CDR1 MNHGY and CDR2 SAAAGT. This CDR3 reads CASTRGTGYEQYF. The CDR3 DNA follows: TGTGCCAGCACCAGAGGGACAGGCTACGAGCAGTACTTC.

This sequence joins TRBV20-1 and TRBJ2-4; D unresolved. V lost 3 bases and J 8 bases, leaving 5 bases between the germline ends. Germline lookup yields CDR1 DFQATT and CDR2 SNEGSKA (reference sequence). This CDR3 region has 10 residues. CDR3 coding DNA: TGCAGTGCTAGTCTGGACATTCAGTACTTC. Amino acid sequence: CSASLDIQYF.

The chain is built from TRBV4-1 and TRBJ1-1, with 7 bases aligning to TRBD1. The V and J ends lost 1 base and 1 base, in that order; junction bases with no gene match: 3. The germline CDR1 and CDR2 sequences are MGHRA and YSYEKL. The CDR3 runs 15 residues. The CDR3 DNA sequence: TGCGCCAGCAGCCAAGGGGACAGATGGAACACTGAAGCTTTCTTT. As protein: CASSQGDRWNTEAFF.

The rearrangement joins TRBV7-6 to TRBJ1-3; D is unclear. Germline-derived CDR1 and CDR2 are SGHVS and FNYEAQ. Trimming cost V 5 bases and J 0 bases, with 23 bases left between them. The CDR3 totals 19 residues. This CDR3 is CASSKARAIDTSSGNTIYF. The CDR3 bases are TGTGCCAGCAGCAAGGCTAGGGCGATTGACACGAGCTCTGGAAACACCATATATTTT.

This CDR3 is CAWSGQGGGYGYTF. Written as DNA, the CDR3 is TGTGCCTGGAGCGGACAGGGCGGCGGGTATGGCTACACCTTC. The genes are TRBV30 and TRBJ1-2; TRBD1 matches 8 bases. The CDR3 covers 14 residues. CDR1 GTSNPN and CDR2 SVGIG come from the germline V gene (reference sequence). The V segment lost 3 bases and the J segment 5 bases; nucleotides outside the gene matches: 8.

The V and J genes are TRBV27 and TRBJ2-7; 10 bases fit TRBD2. The CDR3 is made up of 18 amino acids. After removal of 7 bases from V and 4 bases from J, the junction contained 19 bases not matched to a gene. Per germline, CDR1 MNHEY and CDR2 SMNVEV (reference sequence). This CDR3 is CASTTLPATSGRRYEQYF. The CDR3 DNA reads TGTGCCAGCACCACACTCCCCGCGACTAGCGGGCGACGGTACGAGCAGTACTTC.

The chain joins TRBV4-1 to TRBJ2-3; TRBD2 might be the D (5 bases). CDR3 size: 16 residues. Germline assignment: CDR1 MGHRA and CDR2 YSYEKL. Trimming left V 1 base short and J 0 bases short, with 11 bases between. Here the CDR3 DNA reads TGCGCCAGCAGCCAAGCTAGAGGGAGCAGCACAGATACGCAGTATTTT. It yields the protein CASSQARGSSTDTQYF.

The chain links TRBV18 to TRBJ2-1, with 11 bases that match TRBD2. Germline CDR1 reads KGHSH; CDR2 reads LQKENI. The length of the CDR3 is 15 residues. The ends lost 3 bases at V and 3 bases at J; junction bases unmatched: 1. CDR3 residues: CASSPTSGSYNEQFF. The CDR3 DNA reads TGTGCCAGCTCACCCACTAGCGGGAGCTACAATGAGCAGTTCTTC.

This clone was recorded only once. The J gene is TRBJ2-1, the V gene TRBV13, with 10 nucleotides matching TRBD1. Germline CDR1 and CDR2: PRHDT and FYEKMQ (reference sequence). The CDR3 spans 16 residues. J was trimmed by 2 bases and V by 5 bases; bases with no gene match: 6. CDR3 amino acids: CASSRPGQGPYNEQFF. DNA of the CDR3: TGTGCCAGCAGCCGTCCGGGACAGGGGCCCTACAATGAGCAGTTCTTC.

The rearrangement uses TRBV6-6 and TRBJ2-1, with 14 bases that match TRBD2. CDR1 and CDR2 from the germline V gene are MNHNY and SVGAGI (reference sequence). Losses at the gene ends were 5 bases for V and 8 bases for J; bases not matched to a gene: 5. This CDR3 has 15 residues. CDR3 in amino acids: CASSKGLAGVDEQFF. The CDR3 DNA reads as TGTGCCAGCAGTAAGGGACTAGCGGGAGTTGATGAGCAGTTCTTC.

The J gene is TRBJ1-3, the V gene TRBV5-1; TRBD1 might be the D (5 bases). This CDR3 comprises 16 residues. The germline V gene encodes CDR1 SGHRS and CDR2 YFSETQ. V dropped 0 bases and J dropped 2 bases, with 12 bases sitting between them. The CDR3 here is CASSLEGTTAGNTIYF. Here the CDR3 DNA reads TGCGCCAGCAGCTTGGAGGGGACGACAGCTGGAAACACCATATATTTT.

The chain employs TRBV4-1 and TRBJ2-1; 9 bases agree with TRBD2. This CDR3 is built from 17 residues. J lost 4 bases, V lost 4 bases, and 11 bases had no gene match. CDR1 is MGHRA, CDR2 YSYEKL, per germline. CDR3 in DNA: TGCGCCAGCAGCCTGGGAGCGGGAGGTCCTATATACAATGAGCAGTTCTTC. Translating gives CASSLGAGGPIYNEQFF.

The rearrangement joins TRBV5-1 to TRBJ1-1, with 10 bases aligning to TRBD1. Germline values: CDR1 SGHRS, CDR2 YFSETQ. This CDR3 is 14 amino acids long. With V trimmed by 5 bases and J by 7 bases, 8 bases remained unmatched. The CDR3 DNA reads TGCGCCAGCAGTCTGACCGGGACAGGGGTTGAAGCTTTCTTT. Its protein product is CASSLTGTGVEAFF.